This T cell receptor beta chain was recorded in a study of T cells after yellow fever vaccination. Study-wide results and caveats: CD4 and CD8 compartments shared a small share of clonotypes. Though weaker, the secondary response peaked faster, on day 5 versus 15. Contaminants from the bulk population, in the form of abundant clonotypes, could be found in FACS-sorted repertoires.

From germline, CDR1 is DFQATT and CDR2 SNEGSKA (reference sequence). The junction had 8 bases not matched to a gene; V was cut back by 5 bases and J by 4 bases. The CDR3 totals 14 residues. This clonotype was seen more than once but under ten times. Its specificity is not known. A universal primer site and UMIs were added as TCR cDNA was made by 5'RACE template switching. TCRdb re-analysed the 5' RACE reads in MiXCR, keeping a single row per CDR3 protein. The sample consists of over 250,000 distinct CDR3 sequences, roughly 4.3% of them appearing once. This chain uses TRBV20-1 with TRBJ2-7, with 10 bases matching TRBD2. This clonotype originated in a man aged 18 to 30 who received the YFV17D yellow fever vaccine. The source material was PBMCs, sampled 5 days after the yellow fever booster vaccination. CDR3 sequence (DNA): TGCAGTGCTCAAGTCCCACTAGCGGGGTACGAGCAGTACTTC. Translation gives CSAQVPLAGYEQYF.